Following are 19 T cell receptor beta chains from one sample sequenced in a study of CD8 T cells in ankylosing spondylitis (dated by TCRdb to 2017 to 2019). The method behind the library was 5' RACE. Sequenced on an Illumina HiSeq 2500. TCRdb took the public reads, trimmed them with fastp at Q25, ran MiXCR for clone calling and kept in-frame beta chains. Rows merge per CDR3 protein into single entries with the most common DNA and genes. The sample profile shows about 220,000 distinct CDR3 sequences; roughly 25% of them were found once. About 7% of the sample comes from the top ten. Sequencing was carried out using blood, either unsorted or a sorted T cell fraction (not recorded which). The receptor set was obtained from a male donor with ankylosing spondylitis or in good health (not recorded which).

V usage is TRBV20-1 and J usage is TRBJ1-5; the D is unclear. CDR1 and CDR2 (germline): DFQATT, SNEGSKA (reference sequence). This CDR3 region has 14 residues. Trimming took 5 bases from V and 0 from J, leaving 11 bases between them. The CDR3 DNA reads TGCAGTGCTTACGAGACGAATAGCAATCAGCCCCAGCATTTT. It specifies CSAYETNSNQPQHF.

The chain has TRBV29-1 and TRBJ1-1, with 7 bases aligning to TRBD1. The length of the CDR3 is 11 residues. V was pared by 7 bases and J by 6 bases, with 5 bases of the junction left unmatched. Germline V lookup: CDR1 SQVTM, CDR2 ANQGSEA. The CDR3 here is CSAKTGAEAFF. The CDR3 DNA follows: TGCAGCGCAAAAACAGGGGCTGAAGCTTTCTTT.

This chain links TRBV24-1 with TRBJ2-3, with a tentative D call TRBD1 (6 bases). The ends were cut back, 3 bases at V and 2 bases at J, with 14 bases in the middle. Germline CDR1 KGHDR, CDR2 SFDVKD. The CDR3 runs to 16 residues. The CDR3 loop reads CATSDPRGANTDTQYF. The CDR3 DNA reads TGTGCCACCAGTGATCCCAGGGGTGCTAACACAGATACGCAGTATTTT.

This clonotype has at least ten counts. The gene calls are TRBV6-1 and TRBJ1-1, with 9 bases fitting TRBD1. This CDR3 has 15 amino acids. The V gene end was trimmed by 4 bases and the J gene end by 2 bases; junction bases not matched to a gene: 5. Germline lookup yields CDR1 MNHNS and CDR2 SASEGT. The CDR3 reads CASSGGTGLNTEAFF. In DNA, the CDR3 is TGTGCCAGCAGTGGTGGGACAGGGCTAAACACTGAAGCTTTCTTT.

There are many counts of this clonotype. J is TRBJ2-1 and V is TRBV12-3 or TRBV12-4, with 8 bases that match TRBD2. Trimming took 7 bases from V and 0 from J; bases not matched to a gene: 11. The CDR3 has 17 amino acids. CDR3: CASNSLGGRTSYNEQFF. The DNA of the CDR3 is TGTGCCAGCAATTCATTGGGCGGGAGGACCTCCTACAATGAGCAGTTCTTC.

This clonotype was detected ten times or more. This sequence joins TRBV12-3 or TRBV12-4 and TRBJ2-1; D is unresolved. V gave up 3 bases and J gave up 7 bases, with 10 bases separating them. This CDR3 has 13 residues. The CDR3 DNA is TGTGCCAGCAGTTTTAGTGGGTTAAATGAGCAGTTCTTC. Translated: CASSFSGLNEQFF.

Points on this clonotype: Relative to the germline gene, one junction end is altered; a read error may explain this. The rearrangement links TRBV12-3 or TRBV12-4 to TRBJ1-1; tentative D call: TRBD1 (5 bases). This CDR3 comprises 17 residues. The CDR3 reads CASSLLGTWAMKTEAFF. The CDR3 DNA reads TGTGCCAGCAGTTTACTAGGGACGTGGGCAATGAAAACTGAAGCTTTCTTT.

Many counts were recorded for this clonotype. J is TRBJ2-1 and V is TRBV10-3, with 11 nucleotides matching TRBD2. Per the germline V gene, CDR1 is ENHRY and CDR2 is SYGVKD. CDR3 length: 16 amino acids. With V trimmed by 11 bases and J by 4 bases, 13 bases remained unmatched. DNA for the CDR3: TGTGCCTCAGGGCTAGCGGGAGGCCGGGGTTACAATGAGCAGTTCTTC. Amino acids: CASGLAGGRGYNEQFF.

Ten or more counts support this clonotype. The chain has TRBV29-1 and TRBJ1-2, with a tentative D call TRBD1 (6 bases). The germline gives CDR1 SQVTM, CDR2 ANQGSEA. The CDR3 covers 16 residues. V was trimmed by 0 bases and J by 4 bases, leaving 18 bases between them. CDR3 coding DNA: TGCAGCGTTGAAGACGGGGCCCCTGGGACACTCTATGGCTACACCTTC. Translating it yields CSVEDGAPGTLYGYTF.

This clonotype was picked up many times. The CDR3 coding sequence is TGCGCCAGCAGCTCTCGCGGGGAGCTGTTTTTT. Translating gives CASSSRGELFF. The chain has TRBV5-1 and TRBJ2-2; D gene unclear. This CDR3 is built from 11 residues. Germline values: CDR1 SGHRS, CDR2 YFSETQ. The V end lost 3 bases, the J end lost 7 bases, and 4 bases lay between the germline ends.

This clonotype was observed once. The gene calls are TRBV27 and TRBJ2-7, with 14 bases lining up with TRBD2. V lost 5 bases, J lost 7 bases, and 7 bases stayed unmatched. Germline V CDR1 and CDR2: MNHEY, SMNVEV (reference sequence). There are 15 residues in the CDR3. The CDR3 is CASSQGLAGVWEQYF. CDR3 coding DNA: TGTGCCAGCAGTCAGGGACTAGCGGGAGTATGGGAGCAGTACTTC.

Ten or more counts support this clonotype. This rearrangement joins TRBV20-1 to TRBJ2-2; TRBD2 agrees at 7 bases. Trimming took 5 bases from V and 7 from J; bases not matched to a gene: 7. This CDR3 contains 13 residues. CDR1 DFQATT and CDR2 SNEGSKA come from the germline V gene (reference sequence). CDR3 region: CSAQREVGGELFF. CDR3 bases: TGCAGTGCTCAACGGGAGGTGGGCGGGGAGCTGTTTTTT.

This clonotype came up many times. The chain recombines TRBV15 with TRBJ1-6; weak D call: TRBD1 (6 bases). There are 15 residues in the CDR3. Per germline, CDR1 LNHNV and CDR2 YYDKDF (reference sequence). The V gene lost 4 bases and the J gene lost 11 bases, with 18 bases spanning the gap. The DNA of the CDR3 is TGTGCCACCAGCATCCGCGTGGGGGGCCGGACACCCCTCCACTTT. It is translated as CATSIRVGGRTPLHF.

The rearrangement links TRBV4-2 to TRBJ2-1; D gene unclear. V was pared by 4 bases and J by 8 bases, with 21 bases between. Looked up from germline, CDR1 is LGHNA and CDR2 is YNFKEQ. This CDR3 spans 16 amino acids. CDR3 loop: CASSLPHRGMGYEQFF. The CDR3 DNA sequence: TGTGCCAGCAGCCTGCCCCACCGCGGCATGGGCTATGAGCAGTTCTTC.

This clonotype was counted only a few times. V gene TRBV20-1 combines with J gene TRBJ2-1; 8 positions agree with TRBD2. J gave up 2 bases and V 8 bases, and 2 bases lay outside the gene matches. CDR3 size: 12 residues. Germline V CDR1 and CDR2: DFQATT, SNEGSKA (reference sequence). CDR3 bases: TGCAGTTCGACTAGCGCCTACAATGAGCAGTTCTTC. It translates to CSSTSAYNEQFF.

This clonotype was counted ten times or more. The V and J genes are TRBV28 and TRBJ2-7; 10 bases fit TRBD1. From germline, CDR1 is MDHEN and CDR2 SYDVKM. This CDR3 region has 13 residues. The V gene end was trimmed by 10 bases and the J gene end by 6 bases; junction bases not matched to a gene: 9. CDR3 nucleotides: TGTGCCACCCGGACAGGGGGGTTGCGCGAGCAGTACTTC. It yields the protein CATRTGGLREQYF. Looking up the rest from reference TRBV28 and TRBJ2-7 gives the full variable domain: DVKVTQSSRYLVKRTGEKVFLECVQDMDHENMFWYRQDPGLGLRLIYFSYDVKMKEKGDIPEGYSVSREKKERFSLILESASTNQTSMYLCATRTGGLREQYFGPGTRLTVT.

The table lists this clonotype with many counts. This chain links TRBV11-2 with TRBJ2-4; possible D gene TRBD2, 5 bases. Germline lookup yields CDR1 SGHAT and CDR2 FQNNGV. This CDR3 comprises 15 residues. V lost 0 bases, J lost 2 bases, and 8 bases lay in between. CDR3 sequence (DNA): TGTGCCAGCAGCTTAGAGAGGGCCTCCAAAAACATTCAGTACTTC. Amino acid sequence: CASSLERASKNIQYF.

This chain joins TRBV20-1 and TRBJ1-2; D not resolved. The V and J ends lost 3 bases and 7 bases respectively, with 12 bases between them. CDR1 is DFQATT, CDR2 SNEGSKA, per germline (reference sequence). This CDR3 comprises 12 residues. CDR3 bases: TGCAGTGCTAGTTCTACTCTTTCTGGCTACACCTTC. Protein sequence: CSASSTLSGYTF.

There are many counts of this clonotype. V is TRBV27 and J is TRBJ2-7; 12 bases agree with TRBD1. V lost 6 bases and J lost 4; bases outside the gene matches: 4. Germline V CDR1 and CDR2: MNHEY, SMNVEV (reference sequence). This CDR3 is 14 amino acids long. CDR3 sequence: CASSRDRGLYEQYF. CDR3 DNA sequence: TGTGCCAGCAGCCGGGACAGGGGGCTGTACGAGCAGTACTTC.